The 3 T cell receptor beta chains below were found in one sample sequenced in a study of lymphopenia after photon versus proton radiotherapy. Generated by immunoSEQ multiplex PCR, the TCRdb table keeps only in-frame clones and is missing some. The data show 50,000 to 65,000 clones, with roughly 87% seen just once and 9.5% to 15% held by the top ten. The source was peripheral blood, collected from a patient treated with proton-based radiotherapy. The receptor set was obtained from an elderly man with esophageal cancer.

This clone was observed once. Here the CDR3 DNA reads TGTGCCAGCAGCAATCTGTCAGCCAACCCCCCCACCGGGGAGCTGTTTTTT. It specifies CASSNLSANPPTGELFF. V and J are TRBV21-1 and TRBJ2-2. TRBV21-1 is a documented pseudogene. This CDR3 comprises 17 residues.

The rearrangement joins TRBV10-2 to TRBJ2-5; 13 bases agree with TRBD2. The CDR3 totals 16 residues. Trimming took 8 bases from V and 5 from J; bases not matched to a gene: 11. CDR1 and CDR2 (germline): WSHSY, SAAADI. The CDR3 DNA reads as TGCGCCAGCGCCGCACTAGCGGGAGGGCCTCGGGAGACCCAGTACTTC. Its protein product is CASAALAGGPRETQYF.

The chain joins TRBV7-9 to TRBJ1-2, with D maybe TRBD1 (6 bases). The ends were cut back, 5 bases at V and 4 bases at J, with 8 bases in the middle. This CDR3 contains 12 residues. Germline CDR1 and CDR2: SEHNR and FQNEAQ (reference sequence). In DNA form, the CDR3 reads TGTGCCAGCAGCCAGGACAGCTATGGCTACACCTTC. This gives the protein CASSQDSYGYTF.